This entry concerns a single T cell receptor (beta chain). As yet, its antigen is unknown. The 5'RACE method, run with constant-segment primers, produced TCR alpha and TCR beta cDNA libraries (carrying sample barcodes and UMIs). TCRdb re-called the 5' RACE reads with MiXCR, one entry per CDR3 protein. In the table there are more than 120,000 distinct CDR3 sequences, approximately 6% of which are singletons. These data belong to a study of T-cell memory formation after mild COVID-19. Study findings and constraints: Pre-infection memory contained some responding clones, which suggested that cross-reactive memory had joined. Clones shrinking from day 15 to 85 showed even CD4/CD8 mixes; later expanders tilted CD4+. For contracting clones, CD4+ ones sat mainly in CM and EM, CD8+ in EMRA.

V trimming: 1 base; J trimming: 2 bases; junction bases outside the gene matches: 5. Germline V gene data show CDR1 as SGHRS and CDR2 as YFSETQ. The length of the CDR3 is 15 residues. Sequences were obtained from PBMCs or a T cell subset sorted from them (not recorded which). V is TRBV5-1 and J is TRBJ2-5; 7 bases agree with TRBD2. The sequence derives from an adult woman who had mild COVID-19 (a few samples of this study predate the infection). Cell type and time point are not known. CDR3 protein: CASSLFAGEQETQYF. In nucleotides, the CDR3 is TGCGCCAGCAGCTTGTTTGCGGGAGAGCAAGAGACCCAGTACTTC.